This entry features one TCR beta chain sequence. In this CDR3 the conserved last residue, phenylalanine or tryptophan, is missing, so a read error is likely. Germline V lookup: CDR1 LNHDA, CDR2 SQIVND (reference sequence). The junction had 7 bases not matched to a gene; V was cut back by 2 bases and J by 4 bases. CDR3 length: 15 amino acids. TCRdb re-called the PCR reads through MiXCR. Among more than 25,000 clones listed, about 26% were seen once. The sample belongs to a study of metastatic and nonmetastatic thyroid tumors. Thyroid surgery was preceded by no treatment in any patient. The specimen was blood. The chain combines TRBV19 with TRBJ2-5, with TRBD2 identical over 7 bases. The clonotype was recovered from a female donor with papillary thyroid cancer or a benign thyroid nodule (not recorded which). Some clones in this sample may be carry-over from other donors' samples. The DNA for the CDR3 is TGTGCCAGTAGTATACCCCCGGGAGGAGGAGAGACCCAGTACCTC. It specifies CASSIPPGGGETQYL.